Listed below are T cell receptor beta chains from one sample, sequenced in a study of T-cell reconstitution after alpha-beta-depleted transplantation in children. MiXCR, run by TCRdb on the PCR reads, gives a single entry per CDR3 protein. The profile covers 200,000 to 250,000 distinct CDR3 sequences, with 8% to 9.5% appearing a single time and over 5.5% taken by the ten largest. The sequencing used PBMCs from the stem cell graft donor, collected from the stem cell graft. All receptors come from a human donor who donated a stem cell graft to a child with acute lymphoblastic leukemia. CDR3s include the opening cysteine and the closing phenylalanine or tryptophan. The D gene is left open where the match is weak. Clone size, where shown, is once, few, many, or a class for clones that have expanded.

v_gene	j_gene	abundance	d_gene	CDR3aa	CDR3nt
TRBV19	TRBJ1-1	NA	NA	CASTYRVSTEAFF	TGTGCCAGTACCTACCGAGTAAGCACTGAAGCTTTCTTT
TRBV5-1	TRBJ1-2	many	NA	CASSLASGGEGGYTF	TGCGCCAGCAGCTTGGCCTCCGGGGGAGAAGGTGGCTACACCTTC
TRBV15	TRBJ2-4	NA	NA	CATSGGLARDIQYF	TGTGCCACCAGCGGGGGACTGGCAAGGGACATTCAGTACTTC
TRBV29-1	TRBJ2-7	few	NA	CSAVPGPGSYEQYF	TGCAGCGCCGTTCCGGGGCCGGGCTCCTACGAGCAGTACTTC
TRBV3-1	TRBJ2-7	few	TRBD2	CASSPGGPISEQYF	TGTGCCAGCAGCCCGGGGGGGCCGATAAGCGAGCAGTACTTC
TRBV19	TRBJ1-5	few	NA	CASSMGSLEPQHF	TGTGCCAGTAGTATGGGCAGCCTGGAGCCCCAGCATTTT
TRBV7-8	TRBJ2-1	NA	TRBD1	CASRGPGGYNEQFF	TGTGCCAGCAGAGGACCAGGGGGATACAATGAGCAGTTCTTC
TRBV6-5	TRBJ1-2	NA	NA	CASSSSGGYTF	TGTGCCAGCAGTTCCTCTGGTGGCTACACCTTC
TRBV3-1	TRBJ1-6	few	NA	CASSQAENSPLHF	TGTGCCAGCAGCCAGGCAGAGAATTCACCCCTCCACTTT
TRBV2	TRBJ1-5	many	NA	CASGNRDSDQPQHF	TGTGCCAGCGGGAACAGGGATAGCGATCAGCCCCAGCATTTT
TRBV29-1	TRBJ1-1	few	NA	CSGRWGNTEAFF	TGCAGCGGACGTTGGGGGAACACTGAAGCTTTCTTT
TRBV11-2	TRBJ2-7	NA	TRBD2	CASSYIRGGRGPEQYF	TGTGCCAGCAGCTATATCCGCGGGGGGCGCGGCCCCGAGCAGTACTTC
TRBV7-9	TRBJ1-2	few	TRBD1	CASSLLTGARGYTF	TGTGCCAGCAGCTTGTTAACAGGGGCTCGTGGCTACACCTTC
TRBV29-1	TRBJ1-2	few	TRBD1	CSVEGRGRVEGYTF	TGCAGCGTTGAAGGCAGGGGGCGTGTTGAGGGCTACACCTTC
TRBV24-1	TRBJ2-3	few	NA	CATSAADWSGGHTDTQYF	TGTGCCACCAGTGCCGCCGACTGGTCCGGGGGGCACACAGATACGCAGTATTTT
TRBV9	TRBJ1-2	NA	TRBD1	CASSVTGTGYGYTF	TGTGCCAGCAGCGTAACCGGGACAGGCTATGGCTACACCTTC
TRBV29-1	TRBJ2-1	NA	TRBD1	CSVTGGQASNEQFF	TGCAGCGTGACAGGAGGACAGGCGTCCAATGAGCAGTTCTTC
TRBV4-2	TRBJ2-7	many	NA	CASSQVYRGPISYEQYF	TGTGCCAGCAGCCAAGTTTATAGGGGCCCGATCTCCTACGAGCAGTACTTC